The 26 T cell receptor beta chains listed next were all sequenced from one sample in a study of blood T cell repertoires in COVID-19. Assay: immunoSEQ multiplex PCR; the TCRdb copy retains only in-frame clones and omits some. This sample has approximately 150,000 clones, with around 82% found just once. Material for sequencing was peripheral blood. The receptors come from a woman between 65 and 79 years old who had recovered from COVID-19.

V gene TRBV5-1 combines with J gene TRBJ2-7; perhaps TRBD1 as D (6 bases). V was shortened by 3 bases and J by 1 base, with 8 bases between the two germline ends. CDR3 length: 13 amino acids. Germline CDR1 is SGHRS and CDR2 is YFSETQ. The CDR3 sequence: CASSSGQSYEQYF. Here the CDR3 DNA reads TGCGCCAGCAGCTCAGGACAGTCCTACGAGCAGTACTTC.

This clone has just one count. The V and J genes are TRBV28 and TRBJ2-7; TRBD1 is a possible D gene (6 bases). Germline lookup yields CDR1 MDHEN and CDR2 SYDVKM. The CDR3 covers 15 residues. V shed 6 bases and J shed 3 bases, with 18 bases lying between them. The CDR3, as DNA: TGTGCCAGCAGCCCCCTGGGGACATCTCACTACGAGCAGTACTTC. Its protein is CASSPLGTSHYEQYF.

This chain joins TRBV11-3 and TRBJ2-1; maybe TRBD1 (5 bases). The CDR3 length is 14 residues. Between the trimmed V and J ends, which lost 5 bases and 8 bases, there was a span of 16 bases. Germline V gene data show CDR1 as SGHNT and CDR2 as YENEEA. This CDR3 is CASSPTFGADEQFF. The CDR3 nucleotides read TGTGCCAGCAGCCCTACTTTTGGGGCGGATGAGCAGTTCTTC.

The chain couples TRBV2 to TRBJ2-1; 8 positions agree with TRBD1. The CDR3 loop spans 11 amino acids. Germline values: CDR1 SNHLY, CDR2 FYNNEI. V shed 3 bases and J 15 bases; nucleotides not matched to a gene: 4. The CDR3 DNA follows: TGTGCCAGCAGTGAGGACAGGGCGGGGTTCTTC. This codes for CASSEDRAGFF. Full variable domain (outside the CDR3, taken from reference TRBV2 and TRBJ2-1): EPEVTQTPSHQVTQMGQEVILRCVPISNHLYFYWYRQILGQKVEFLVSFYNNEISEKSEIFDDQFSVERPDGSNFTLKIRSTKLEDSAMYFCASSEDRAGFFGPGTRLTVL.

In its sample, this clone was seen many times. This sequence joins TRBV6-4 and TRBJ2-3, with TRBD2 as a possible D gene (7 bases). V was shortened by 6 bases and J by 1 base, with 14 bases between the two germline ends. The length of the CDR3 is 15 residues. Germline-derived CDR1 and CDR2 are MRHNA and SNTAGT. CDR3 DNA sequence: TGTGCCAGCAGCCACAGGGCGGGAGGCACAGATACGCAGTATTTT. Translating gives CASSHRAGGTDTQYF.

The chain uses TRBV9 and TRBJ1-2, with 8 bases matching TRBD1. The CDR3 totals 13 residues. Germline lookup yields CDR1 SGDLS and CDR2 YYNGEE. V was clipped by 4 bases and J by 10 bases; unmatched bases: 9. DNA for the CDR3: TGTGCCAGCAGCCCGCGGGCAGGGGGCGTCTACACCTTC. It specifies CASSPRAGGVYTF. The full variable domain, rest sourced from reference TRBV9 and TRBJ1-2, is DSGVTQTPKHLITATGQRVTLRCSPRSGDLSVYWYQQSLDQGLQFLIQYYNGEERAKGNILERFSAQQFPDLHSELNLSSLELGDSALYFCASSPRAGGVYTFGSGTRLTVV.

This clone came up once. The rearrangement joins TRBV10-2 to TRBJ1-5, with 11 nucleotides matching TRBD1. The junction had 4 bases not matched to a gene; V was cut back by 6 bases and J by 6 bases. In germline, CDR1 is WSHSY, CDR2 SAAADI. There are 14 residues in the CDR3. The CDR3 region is CASSLGQGAQPQHF. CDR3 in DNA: TGCGCCAGCAGCCTCGGACAGGGGGCTCAGCCCCAGCATTTT.

The CDR3 is CASSPWAGDEAFF. CDR3 nucleotide sequence: TGCGCCAGCAGCCCCTGGGCGGGGGATGAAGCTTTCTTT. This chain links TRBV4-1 with TRBJ1-1; D is possibly TRBD1 (5 bases). Germline V gives CDR1 MGHRA, CDR2 YSYEKL. The CDR3 is 13 residues long. V was shortened by 4 bases and J by 7 bases, with 13 bases between the two germline ends.

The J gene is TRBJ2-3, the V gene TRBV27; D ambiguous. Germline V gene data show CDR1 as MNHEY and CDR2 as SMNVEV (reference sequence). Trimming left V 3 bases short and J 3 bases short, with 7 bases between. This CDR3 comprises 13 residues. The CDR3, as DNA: TGTGCCAGCAGTTTCATCGGGACAGATACGCAGTATTTT. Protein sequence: CASSFIGTDTQYF.

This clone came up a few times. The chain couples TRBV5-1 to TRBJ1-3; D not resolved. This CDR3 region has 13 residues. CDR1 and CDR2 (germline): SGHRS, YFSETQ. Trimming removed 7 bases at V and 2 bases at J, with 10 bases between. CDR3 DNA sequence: TGCGCCAGCCAGCCGGGTGCTGGAAACACCATATATTTT. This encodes CASQPGAGNTIYF.

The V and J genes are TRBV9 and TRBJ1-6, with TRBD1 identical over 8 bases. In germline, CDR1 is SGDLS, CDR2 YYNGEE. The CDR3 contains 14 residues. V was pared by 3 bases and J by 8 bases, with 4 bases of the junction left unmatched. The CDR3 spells CASSATGVDSPLHF. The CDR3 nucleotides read TGTGCCAGCAGCGCGACAGGGGTGGATTCACCCCTCCACTTT. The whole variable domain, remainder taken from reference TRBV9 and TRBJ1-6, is DSGVTQTPKHLITATGQRVTLRCSPRSGDLSVYWYQQSLDQGLQFLIQYYNGEERAKGNILERFSAQQFPDLHSELNLSSLELGDSALYFCASSATGVDSPLHFGNGTRLTVT.

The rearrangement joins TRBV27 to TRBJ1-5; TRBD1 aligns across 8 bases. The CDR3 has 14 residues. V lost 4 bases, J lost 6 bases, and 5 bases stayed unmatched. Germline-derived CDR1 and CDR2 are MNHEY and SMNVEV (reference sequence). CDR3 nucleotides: TGTGCCAGCAGTTCATCCAGGGGGCTTCAGCCCCAGCATTTT. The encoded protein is CASSSSRGLQPQHF.

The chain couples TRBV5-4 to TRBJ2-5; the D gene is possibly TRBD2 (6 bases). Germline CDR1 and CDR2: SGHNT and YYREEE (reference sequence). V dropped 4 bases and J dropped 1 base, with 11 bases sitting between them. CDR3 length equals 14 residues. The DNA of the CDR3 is TGTGCCAGCAGCGCCGCGGGACTCCAAGAGACCCAGTACTTC. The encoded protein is CASSAAGLQETQYF.

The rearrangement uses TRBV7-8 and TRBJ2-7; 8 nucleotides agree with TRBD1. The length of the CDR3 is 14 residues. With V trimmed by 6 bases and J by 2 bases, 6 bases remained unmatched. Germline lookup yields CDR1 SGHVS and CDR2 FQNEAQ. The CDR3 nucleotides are TGTGCCAGCAGTACCGGACAGGGTCCCTACGAGCAGTACTTC. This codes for CASSTGQGPYEQYF.

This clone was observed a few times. The CDR3 nucleotides read TGTGCCAGCAGTCAAAGACTAGCGGGGGGGGACAATGAGCAGTTCTTC. It is translated as CASSQRLAGGDNEQFF. The J gene is TRBJ2-1, the V gene TRBV2; 14 bases are shared with TRBD2. This CDR3 contains 16 residues. Germline V lookup: CDR1 SNHLY, CDR2 FYNNEI. V lost 5 bases to trimming and J lost 5 bases; unmatched junction nucleotides: 5.

The CDR3 nucleotides are TGTGCCACCAGCAGATCTCGGGACAGAAGTTACACCTTC. It is translated as CATSRSRDRSYTF. The chain carries TRBV15 and TRBJ1-2; 7 nucleotides align to TRBD1. This CDR3 spans 13 amino acids. Germline CDR1 LNHNV, CDR2 YYDKDF (reference sequence). Trimming removed 2 bases from V and 11 bases from J; junction bases left unmatched: 8.

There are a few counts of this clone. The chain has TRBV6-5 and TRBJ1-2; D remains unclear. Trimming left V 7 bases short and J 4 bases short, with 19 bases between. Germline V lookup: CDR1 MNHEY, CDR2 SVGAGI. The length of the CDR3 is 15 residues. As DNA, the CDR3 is TGTGCCAGCATTGTCCGGGGAGGGCTCCCCTATGGCTACACCTTC. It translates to CASIVRGGLPYGYTF.

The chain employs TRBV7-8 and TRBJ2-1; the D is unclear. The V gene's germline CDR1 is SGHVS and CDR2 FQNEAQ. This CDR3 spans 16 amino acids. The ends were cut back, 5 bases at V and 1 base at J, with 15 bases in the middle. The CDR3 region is CASSPFPRVSYNEQFF. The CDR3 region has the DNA TGTGCCAGCAGCCCCTTCCCGCGAGTGTCCTACAATGAGCAGTTCTTC.

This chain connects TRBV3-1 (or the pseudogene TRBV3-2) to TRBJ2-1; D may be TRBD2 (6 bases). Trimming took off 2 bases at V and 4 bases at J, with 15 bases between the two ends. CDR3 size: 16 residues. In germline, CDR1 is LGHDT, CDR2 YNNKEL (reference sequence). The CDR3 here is CASSQRGLAHYNEQFF. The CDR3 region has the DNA TGTGCCAGCAGCCAAAGAGGGCTAGCGCATTACAATGAGCAGTTCTTC.

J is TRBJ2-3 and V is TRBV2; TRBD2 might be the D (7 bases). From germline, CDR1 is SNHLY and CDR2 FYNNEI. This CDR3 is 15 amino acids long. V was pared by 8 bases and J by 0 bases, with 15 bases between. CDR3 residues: CASWEGGLSTDTQYF. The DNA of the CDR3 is TGTGCCAGCTGGGAGGGGGGGCTCAGCACAGATACGCAGTATTTT.

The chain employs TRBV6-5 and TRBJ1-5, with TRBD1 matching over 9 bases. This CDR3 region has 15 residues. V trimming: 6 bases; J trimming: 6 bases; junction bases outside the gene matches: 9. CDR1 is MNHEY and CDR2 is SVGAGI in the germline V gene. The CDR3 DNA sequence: TGTGCCAGCAGCCCCGACAGGGGGGTGGGTCAGCCCCAGCATTTT. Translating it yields CASSPDRGVGQPQHF.

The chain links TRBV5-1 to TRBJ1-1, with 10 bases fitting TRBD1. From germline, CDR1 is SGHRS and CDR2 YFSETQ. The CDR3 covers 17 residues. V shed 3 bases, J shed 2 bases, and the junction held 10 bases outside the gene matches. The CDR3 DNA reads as TGCGCCAGCAGCTCGAGACAGGGGGCCCGAACAAACACTGAAGCTTTCTTT. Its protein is CASSSRQGARTNTEAFF. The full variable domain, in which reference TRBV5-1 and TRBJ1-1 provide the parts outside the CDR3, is KAGVTQTPRYLIKTRGQQVTLSCSPISGHRSVSWYQQTPGQGLQFLFEYFSETQRNKGNFPGRFSGRQFSNSRSEMNVSTLELGDSALYLCASSSRQGARTNTEAFFGQGTRLTVV.

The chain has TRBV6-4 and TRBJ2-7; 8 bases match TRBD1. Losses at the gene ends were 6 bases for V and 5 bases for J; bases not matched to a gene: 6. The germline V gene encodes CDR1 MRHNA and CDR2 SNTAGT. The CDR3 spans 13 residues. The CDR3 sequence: CASSRGRGDEQYF. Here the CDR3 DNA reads TGTGCCAGCAGCAGGGGGCGCGGAGACGAGCAGTACTTC.

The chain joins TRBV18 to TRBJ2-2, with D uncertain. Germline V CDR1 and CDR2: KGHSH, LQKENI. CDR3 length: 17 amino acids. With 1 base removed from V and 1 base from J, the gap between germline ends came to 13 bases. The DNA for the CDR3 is TGTGCCAGCTCACCACAGGTTTCCAGGCTGAACACCGGGGAGCTGTTTTTT. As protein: CASSPQVSRLNTGELFF.

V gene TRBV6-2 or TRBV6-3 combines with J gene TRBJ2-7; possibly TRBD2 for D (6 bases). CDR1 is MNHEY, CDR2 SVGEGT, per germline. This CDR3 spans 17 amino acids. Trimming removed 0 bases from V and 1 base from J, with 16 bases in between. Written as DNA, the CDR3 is TGTGCCAGCAGTTACTCGGGACTCCGCCCCGGGTCCTACGAGCAGTACTTC. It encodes CASSYSGLRPGSYEQYF.

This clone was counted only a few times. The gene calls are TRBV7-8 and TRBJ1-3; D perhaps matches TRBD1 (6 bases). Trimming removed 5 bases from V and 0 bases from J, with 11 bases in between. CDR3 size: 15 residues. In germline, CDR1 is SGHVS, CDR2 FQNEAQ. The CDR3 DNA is TGTGCCAGCAGCCCCAGGGGACCCTCTGGAAACACCATATATTTT. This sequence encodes CASSPRGPSGNTIYF.